The clone carrying this T cell receptor (beta chain) was counted between two and nine times. No antigen is known for it. This CDR3 region has 15 residues. Trimming left V 4 bases short and J 10 bases short, with 17 bases between. The germline V gene has CDR1 SNHLY and CDR2 FYNNEI. This entry belongs to a study of response to subunit inactivated influenza vaccine. Overall study findings and caveats: Few new T cells, the authors suggested, are recruited by each seasonal influenza vaccination.

MiXCR, applied by TCRdb to the RT-PCR reads, yields one record per CDR3 protein. Of fewer than 350,000 distinct CDR3 sequences in the sample, 21% were seen once. The rearrangement joins TRBV2 to TRBJ1-6, with a weak D call TRBD1 (6 bases). The sample here was PBMCs from blood, taken 21 months after vaccination. The TCR comes from a man between 50 and 70 years old who received an inactivated influenza vaccine. For the CDR3, the DNA is TGTGCCAGCAGTGGTTTCAGGGGTATTTTGTCACCCCTCCACTTT. As protein: CASSGFRGILSPLHF. The full variable domain, in which reference TRBV2 and TRBJ1-6 provide the parts outside the CDR3, is EPEVTQTPSHQVTQMGQEVILRCVPISNHLYFYWYRQILGQKVEFLVSFYNNEISEKSEIFDDQFSVERPDGSNFTLKIRSTKLEDSAMYFCASSGFRGILSPLHFGNGTRLTVT.